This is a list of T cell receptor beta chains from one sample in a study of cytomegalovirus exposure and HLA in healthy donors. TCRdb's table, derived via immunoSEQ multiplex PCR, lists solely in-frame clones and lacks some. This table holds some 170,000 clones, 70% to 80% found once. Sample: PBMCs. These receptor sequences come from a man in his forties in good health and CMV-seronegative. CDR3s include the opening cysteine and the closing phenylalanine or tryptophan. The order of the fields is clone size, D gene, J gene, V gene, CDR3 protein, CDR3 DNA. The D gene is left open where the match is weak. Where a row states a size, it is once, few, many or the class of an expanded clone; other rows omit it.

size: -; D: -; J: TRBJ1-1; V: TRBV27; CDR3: CASRTADTEAFF; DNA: TGTGCCAGCAGGACAGCCGACACTGAAGCTTTCTTT
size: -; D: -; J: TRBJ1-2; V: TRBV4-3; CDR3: CARGPYQYGYTF; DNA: TGCGCCAGGGGGCCCTACCAGTATGGCTACACCTTC
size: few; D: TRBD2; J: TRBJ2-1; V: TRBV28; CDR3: CASTTPGLSHNEQFF; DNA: TGTGCCAGCACCACGCCGGGACTATCCCACAATGAGCAGTTCTTC
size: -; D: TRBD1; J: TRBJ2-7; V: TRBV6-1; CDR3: CAARRDSSYEQYF; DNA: TGTGCCGCCCGCCGGGACAGCTCCTACGAGCAGTACTTC
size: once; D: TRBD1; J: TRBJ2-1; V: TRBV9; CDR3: CASSPQNRDRDNEQFF; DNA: TGTGCCAGCAGCCCTCAGAACCGGGACAGGGACAATGAGCAGTTCTTC
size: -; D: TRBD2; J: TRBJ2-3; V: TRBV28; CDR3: CASSRLAGNIDTQYF; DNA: TGTGCCAGCAGCCGCCTAGCGGGAAACATAGATACGCAGTATTTT
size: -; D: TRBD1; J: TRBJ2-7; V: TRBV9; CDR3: CASSVGGRQGGSEQYF; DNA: TGTGCCAGCAGCGTGGGGGGCCGACAGGGGGGGAGCGAGCAGTACTTC
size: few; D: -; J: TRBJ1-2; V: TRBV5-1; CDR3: CASSLPTGQDRRYGYTF; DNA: TGCGCCAGCAGCCTCCCAACCGGACAAGACAGACGCTATGGCTACACCTTC
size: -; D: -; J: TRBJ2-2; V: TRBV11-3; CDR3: CASSLAGVAGELFF; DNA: TGTGCCAGCAGCTTAGCGGGAGTCGCCGGGGAGCTGTTTTTT
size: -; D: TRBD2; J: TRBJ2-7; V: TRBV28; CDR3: CASSASRTGGEQYF; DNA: TGTGCCAGCAGTGCATCCAGGACGGGAGGCGAGCAGTACTTC
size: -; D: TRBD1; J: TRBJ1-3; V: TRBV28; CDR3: CASSLYRDRGNTIYF; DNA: TGTGCCAGCAGTCTCTACCGGGACAGGGGTAACACCATATATTTT
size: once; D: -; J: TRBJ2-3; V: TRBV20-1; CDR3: CSASPIDTQYF; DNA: TGCAGTGCTAGTCCCATCGATACGCAGTATTTT
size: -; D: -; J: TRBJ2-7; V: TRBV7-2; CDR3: CASSSPQRAIDEQYF; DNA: TGTGCCAGCAGCTCCCCACAGCGGGCAATCGACGAGCAGTACTTC
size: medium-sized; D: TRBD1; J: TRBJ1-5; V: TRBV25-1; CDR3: CASSDGTGFQPQHF; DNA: TGTGCCAGCAGTGATGGGACAGGGTTTCAGCCCCAGCATTTT
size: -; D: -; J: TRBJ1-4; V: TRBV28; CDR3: CASSSGLLDVFF; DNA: TGTGCCAGCAGTTCGGGTCTCCTAGATGTGTTTTTT
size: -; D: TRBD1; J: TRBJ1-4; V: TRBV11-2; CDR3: CASSWTRQGPLVVEKLFF; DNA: TGTGCCAGCAGCTGGACTCGACAGGGTCCATTGGTTGTAGAAAAACTGTTTTTT
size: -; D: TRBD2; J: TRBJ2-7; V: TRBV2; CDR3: CASIAGYYEQYF; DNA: TGTGCCAGCATAGCGGGGTATTACGAGCAGTACTTC
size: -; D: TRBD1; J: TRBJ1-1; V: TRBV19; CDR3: CASSIGGVLNRGAFF; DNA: TGTGCCAGTAGTATAGGTGGGGTGCTTAACAGGGGAGCTTTCTTT
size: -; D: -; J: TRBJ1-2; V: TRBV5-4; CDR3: CASSSGGRDGYTF; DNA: TGTGCCAGCAGTTCGGGGGGGAGGGATGGCTACACCTTC
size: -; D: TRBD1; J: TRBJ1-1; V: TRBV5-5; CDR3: CASSPLIRDRVRNTEAFF; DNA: TGTGCCAGCAGCCCCTTAATCCGGGACAGGGTAAGGAACACTGAAGCTTTCTTT
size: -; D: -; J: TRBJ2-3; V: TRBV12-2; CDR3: CASRFFSSSWVDTQYF; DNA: TGTGCAAGTCGCTTCTTTAGTAGCTCGTGGGTAGATACGCAGTATTTT
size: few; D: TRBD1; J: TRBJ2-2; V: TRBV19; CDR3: CASRTGQGTGELFF; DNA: TGTGCCAGTAGGACCGGACAGGGTACCGGGGAGCTGTTTTTT
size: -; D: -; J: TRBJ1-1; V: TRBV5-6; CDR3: CASSKRGIYTEAFF; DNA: TGTGCCAGCAGCAAAAGAGGAATCTACACTGAAGCTTTCTTT
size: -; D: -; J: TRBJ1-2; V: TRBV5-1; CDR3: CASHLGPGWDYGYTF; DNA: TGCGCCAGTCACCTTGGGCCAGGCTGGGACTATGGCTACACCTTC
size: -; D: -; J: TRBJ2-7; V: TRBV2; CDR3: CASSGTRTGVQYF; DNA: TGTGCCAGCAGTGGTACTAGGACTGGCGTGCAGTACTTC
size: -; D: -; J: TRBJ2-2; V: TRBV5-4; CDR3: CASSYRAGELFF; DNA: TGTGCCAGCAGCTACAGGGCCGGGGAGCTGTTTTTT
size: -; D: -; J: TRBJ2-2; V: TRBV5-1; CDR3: CASRLGSGAGELFF; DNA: TGCGCCAGCAGATTAGGGAGCGGCGCCGGGGAGCTGTTTTTT
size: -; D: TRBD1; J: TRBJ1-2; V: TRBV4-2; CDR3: CASSLGTGNYGYTF; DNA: TGTGCCAGCAGCCTAGGGACAGGGAACTATGGCTACACCTTC
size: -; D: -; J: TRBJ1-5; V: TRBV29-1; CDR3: CSVISEDSNQPQHF; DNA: TGCAGCGTTATAAGCGAGGATAGCAATCAGCCCCAGCATTTT
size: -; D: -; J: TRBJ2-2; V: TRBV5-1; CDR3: CASSPSDPTGELLF; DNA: TGCGCCAGCAGCCCCTCGGACCCGACCGGGGAGCTGCTTTTT
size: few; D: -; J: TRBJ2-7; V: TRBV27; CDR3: CASSWDTSKYEQYF; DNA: TGTGCCAGCAGCTGGGACACTTCTAAATACGAGCAGTACTTC
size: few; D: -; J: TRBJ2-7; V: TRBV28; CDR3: CASSLPAGTSSYEQYF; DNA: TGTGCCAGCAGTCTACCAGCGGGTACAAGCTCCTACGAGCAGTACTTC
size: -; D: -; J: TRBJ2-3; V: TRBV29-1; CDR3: CSVEERHSTDTQYF; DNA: TGCAGCGTTGAAGAAAGACATAGCACAGATACGCAGTATTTT
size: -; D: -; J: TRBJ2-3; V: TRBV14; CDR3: CASSQALRSTDTQYF; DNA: TGTGCCAGCAGCCAAGCTTTGCGTAGCACAGATACGCAGTATTTT
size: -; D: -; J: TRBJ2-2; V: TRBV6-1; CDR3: CASSELSGNTGELFF; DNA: TGTGCCAGCAGTGAACTTAGCGGGAACACCGGGGAGCTGTTTTTT
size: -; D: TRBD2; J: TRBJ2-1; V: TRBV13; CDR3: CASSLAQNWLAGVMNEQFF; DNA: TGTGCCAGCAGCTTAGCCCAAAATTGGCTAGCGGGAGTAATGAATGAGCAGTTCTTC
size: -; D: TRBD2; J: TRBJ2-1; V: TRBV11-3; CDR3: CASSQLAGGRRFF; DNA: TGTGCCAGCAGCCAACTAGCGGGAGGCCGTAGGTTCTTC
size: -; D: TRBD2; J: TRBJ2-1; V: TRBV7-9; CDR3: CASSLRTSGAEQFF; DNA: TGTGCCAGCAGCCTTAGGACTAGCGGGGCCGAGCAGTTCTTC
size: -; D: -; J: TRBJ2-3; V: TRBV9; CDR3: CASSVEAITDTQYF; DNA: TGTGCCAGCAGCGTAGAAGCAATCACAGATACGCAGTATTTT
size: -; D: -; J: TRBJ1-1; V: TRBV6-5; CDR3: CASSYSRVNTEAFF; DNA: TGTGCCAGCAGTTACTCACGGGTGAACACTGAAGCTTTCTTT
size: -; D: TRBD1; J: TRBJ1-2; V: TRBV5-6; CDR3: CASSPGQGDHGYTF; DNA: TGTGCCAGCAGCCCGGGACAGGGGGATCATGGCTACACCTTC
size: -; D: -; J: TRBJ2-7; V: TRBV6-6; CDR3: CASGANSRSSREQYF; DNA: TGTGCCAGCGGGGCAAATAGCAGATCAAGCCGCGAGCAGTACTTC
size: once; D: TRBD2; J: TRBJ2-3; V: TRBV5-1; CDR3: CASSFELAGEPDTQYF; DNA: TGCGCCAGCAGCTTCGAACTAGCGGGAGAACCAGATACGCAGTATTTT
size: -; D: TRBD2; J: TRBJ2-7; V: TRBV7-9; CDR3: CSSSSQVGLALF; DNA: TGTTCCAGCAGCTCCCAAGTTGGACTAGCCCTATTC
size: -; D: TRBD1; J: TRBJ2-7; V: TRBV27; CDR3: CASSLARTGGEQYF; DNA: TGTGCCAGCAGTTTGGCCAGGACAGGGGGTGAGCAGTACTTC
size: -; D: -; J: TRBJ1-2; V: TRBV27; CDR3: CASSFGQSYGYTF; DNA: TGTGCCAGCAGTTTTGGACAGTCCTATGGCTACACCTTC
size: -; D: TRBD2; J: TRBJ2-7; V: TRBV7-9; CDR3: CASSQMAGGRDEQYF; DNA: TGTGCCAGCAGCCAAATGGCGGGAGGTAGGGACGAGCAGTACTTC
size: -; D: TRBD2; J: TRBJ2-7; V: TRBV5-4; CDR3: CASSPNAGASYEQYF; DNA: TGTGCCAGCAGTCCTAACGCGGGAGCATCCTACGAGCAGTACTTC
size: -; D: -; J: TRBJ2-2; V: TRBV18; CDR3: CASSPPRLTGELFF; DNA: TGTGCCAGCTCACCACCGCGGCTCACCGGGGAGCTGTTTTTT
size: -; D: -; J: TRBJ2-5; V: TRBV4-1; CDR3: CASSLIAVGQETQYF; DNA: TGCGCCAGCAGCTTAATAGCGGTCGGGCAAGAGACCCAGTACTTC
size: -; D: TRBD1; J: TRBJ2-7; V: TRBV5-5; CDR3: CASIRTGSALEQYF; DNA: TGTGCCAGCATCCGGACAGGGTCTGCCCTCGAGCAGTACTTC
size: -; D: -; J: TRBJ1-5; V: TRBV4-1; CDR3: CASSQERQPNQPQHF; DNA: TGCGCCAGCAGCCAAGAGAGGCAGCCAAATCAGCCCCAGCATTTT
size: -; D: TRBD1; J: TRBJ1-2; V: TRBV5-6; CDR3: CASSLVQGDYGYTF; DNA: TGTGCCAGCAGCTTGGTTCAGGGGGACTATGGCTACACCTTC